These T cell receptor beta chains were read from a single sample in a study of T cell clonotyping in hematopoietic cell transplantation. Profiled with immunoSEQ multiplex PCR; TCRdb holds only in-frame clones, not every one. The table includes over 10,000 clones, roughly 92% detected once. Sequenced here: PBMCs, sampled 100 days after allogeneic stem cell transplant. These TCRs come from a female patient aged 50-59 years who had an allogeneic stem cell transplant from an unrelated donor, so the T cells may come from the graft donor. Some clones in this sample may be carry-over from other donors' samples. Both conserved end residues are part of each CDR3. Each record gives: clone size, D gene, J gene, V gene, CDR3 DNA, CDR3 protein. A D gene is named only where the DNA matches it firmly. Rows may omit the clone size; those that give it use once, few, many or a size class.

>few|TRBD1|TRBJ2-7|TRBV28
TGTGCCAGCAGTTTAAGGCTGACAGGGGTTTCCTACGAGCAGTACTTC
CASSLRLTGVSYEQYF
>.|.|TRBJ1-4|TRBV4-3
TGCGCCAGCAGCCACCAGTACCCAACTAATGAAAAACTGTTTTTT
CASSHQYPTNEKLFF
>.|TRBD1|TRBJ2-5|TRBV11-2
TGTGCCAGCGACAGGGACCAAGAGACCCAGTACTTC
CASDRDQETQYF
>.|.|TRBJ2-3|TRBV10-3
TGTGCCATCAGCGCTGATACGAGCACAGATACGCAGTATTTT
CAISADTSTDTQYF
>.|TRBD2|TRBJ2-5|TRBV25-1
TGTGCCAGCAGTGAATTGGGGGCTAGCGGGAGCGTTGGGACCCAGTACTTC
CASSELGASGSVGTQYF
>.|.|TRBJ2-2|TRBV7-7
TGTGCTAGCAGCTTACCATCCGGGGGCCTGCCCGGGGAGCTGTTTTTT
CASSLPSGGLPGELFF
>.|.|TRBJ1-2|TRBV19
TGTGCCAGTAGTATTTTGAGGGGCGACAACACCTTC
CASSILRGDNTF
>.|.|TRBJ1-5|TRBV10-3
TGTGCCATCGGGGAACAGGGTTTAAGCAATCAGCCCCAGCATTTT
CAIGEQGLSNQPQHF
>.|.|TRBJ1-1|TRBV14
TGTGCCAGCAGCCTTATGGGGATGAACACTGAAGCTTTCTTT
CASSLMGMNTEAFF
>.|TRBD1|TRBJ1-1|TRBV4-1
TGCGCCAGCAGCCAACGCACAGGGGGCGGAACTGAAGCTTTCTTT
CASSQRTGGGTEAFF
>.|.|TRBJ2-2|TRBV11-3
TGTGCCAGCAGCTTAGAGGGAACGAACACCGGGGAGCTGTTTTTT
CASSLEGTNTGELFF
>.|TRBD1|TRBJ1-2|TRBV28
TGTGCCAGCAGTTCTACAGGGGGCTCGAACTATGGCTACACCTTC
CASSSTGGSNYGYTF
>.|.|TRBJ2-7|TRBV11-3
TGTGCCAGCAGCCCCGGCGGGTCCTACGAGCAGTACTTC
CASSPGGSYEQYF
>.|TRBD1|TRBJ1-6|TRBV10-3
TGTGCCATCAGTGAGGGACAGGGGGCCAATTCACCCCTCCACTTT
CAISEGQGANSPLHF
>.|TRBD1|TRBJ1-6|TRBV6-6
TGTGCCAGCAGTTACGGGTCGACAGGGGTTGATTCACCCCTCCACTTT
CASSYGSTGVDSPLHF
>.|.|TRBJ1-3|TRBV2
TGTGCCAGCAGCCAGAGCTTGAGTGGAAACACCATATATTTT
CASSQSLSGNTIYF
>.|TRBD2|TRBJ2-3|TRBV18
TGTGCCAGCTCAGCAGGACTAGCGGCAGATACGCAGTATTTT
CASSAGLAADTQYF
>.|TRBD1|TRBJ1-1|TRBV7-2
TGTGCCAGCAGCTGGACAGGGATGAACACTGAAGCTTTCTTT
CASSWTGMNTEAFF
>few|TRBD1|TRBJ2-4|TRBV10-3
TGTGCCATCGGGACAGGAAACATTCAGTACTTC
CAIGTGNIQYF
>once|.|TRBJ2-2|TRBV11-3
TGTGCCAGCAGCCCAAACACCGGGGAGCTGTTTTTT
CASSPNTGELFF
>large|.|TRBJ2-1|TRBV6-5
TGTGCCAGCAGTTACTTGGGCAGGGGCAATGAGCAGTTCTTC
CASSYLGRGNEQFF
>few|.|TRBJ2-1|TRBV5-4
TGTGCCAGCAGCCTGGACTTGAACAATGAGCAGTTCTTC
CASSLDLNNEQFF
>.|.|TRBJ1-1|TRBV18
TGTGCCAGCTCACCGGAAGGCAACACTGAAGCTTTCTTT
CASSPEGNTEAFF
>.|.|TRBJ2-1|TRBV6-6
TGTGCCAGCAGCCTGAATTTGGGTGAGGAGTTCTTC
CASSLNLGEEFF
>.|.|TRBJ1-1|TRBV11-1
TGTGCCAGCAGCTTGCTCGGAGGGAACACTGAAGCTTTCTTT
CASSLLGGNTEAFF
>.|.|TRBJ2-2|TRBV7-9
TGTGCCAGCAGCCTGACTACAGGGACCGGGGAGCTGTTTTTT
CASSLTTGTGELFF
>once|TRBD1|TRBJ2-7|TRBV19
TGTGCCAGTAGTCACAGGGGAGTAGCCGACGAGCAGTACTTC
CASSHRGVADEQYF
>.|TRBD1|TRBJ2-5|TRBV7-2
TGTGCCAGCAGCCTAGGGGGCTGGGGAGAGACCCAGTACTTC
CASSLGGWGETQYF
>.|.|TRBJ1-1|TRBV19
TGTGCCAGCCGGGGGAGTCAAGCTTTCTTT
CASRGSQAFF
>.|.|TRBJ2-3|TRBV4-2
TGTGCCAGCAGCCAAGCCCCGGGGGCCCGGGGAGATACGCAGTATTTT
CASSQAPGARGDTQYF
>.|TRBD1|TRBJ1-3|TRBV7-2
TGTGCCAGCAGCTTATTTTTTTCCGGACAGGGGGCCGGAAACACCATATATTTT
CASSLFFSGQGAGNTIYF
>.|.|TRBJ1-5|TRBV7-9
TGTGCCAGCAGGGGGGAGGGCAATCAGCCCCAGCATTTT
CASRGEGNQPQHF
>once|.|TRBJ2-4|TRBV27
TGTGCCAGCAGCGCAGGGGTCTGGGCCAAAAACATTCAGTACTTC
CASSAGVWAKNIQYF
>.|.|TRBJ2-7|TRBV5-1
TGCGCCAGCAGCTGGCCCGGTGGTTACGAGCAGTACTTC
CASSWPGGYEQYF
>.|TRBD2|TRBJ2-3|TRBV5-1
TGCGCCAGCAGGGCGGGGAGGGCTGGTACAGATACGCAGTATTTT
CASRAGRAGTDTQYF
>once|TRBD2|TRBJ2-1|TRBV4-2
TGTGCCAGCAGCCCCCCAAGAGCGGGAGGAAGCAATGAGCAGTTCTTC
CASSPPRAGGSNEQFF
>.|.|TRBJ2-5|TRBV5-8
TGTGCCAGCAGCCTGGGACTGTACCAAGAGACCCAGTACTTC
CASSLGLYQETQYF
>.|.|TRBJ2-3|TRBV30
TGTGCCTGGGGGGTTGGTGGGAGCACAGATACGCAGTATTTT
CAWGVGGSTDTQYF
>.|.|TRBJ1-2|TRBV4-2
TGTGCCAGCAGCCCGTGGACGTCTGAAAACTATGGCTACACCTTC
CASSPWTSENYGYTF
>.|.|TRBJ2-2|TRBV2
TGTGCCAGCATGTCGGACACCGAGAACACCGGGGAGCTGTTTTTT
CASMSDTENTGELFF
>.|.|TRBJ2-7|TRBV5-1
TGCGCCAGCAGCTTGGTCGGGGGCTCCTACGAGCAGTACTTC
CASSLVGGSYEQYF
>.|.|TRBJ1-1|TRBV6-5
TGTGCCAGCAGTTACGGGGACGGAAACACTGAAGCTTTCTTT
CASSYGDGNTEAFF
>.|.|TRBJ1-6|TRBV4-1
TGCGCCAGCAGCCAAGATTTTCAAGGACAGCTTTATTCACCCCTCCACTTT
CASSQDFQGQLYSPLHF
>.|.|TRBJ2-1|TRBV11-1
TGTGCCAGCAGCGGGGGACGGTACAATGAGCAGTTCTTC
CASSGGRYNEQFF
>.|TRBD1|TRBJ2-7|TRBV6-5
TGTGCCAGCAGCGGACAGGGTGCTTCCTACGAGCAGTACTTC
CASSGQGASYEQYF
>.|.|TRBJ2-7|TRBV29-1
TGCAGCGTTAGAGGGGGGGACGAGCAGTACTTC
CSVRGGDEQYF
>few|.|TRBJ1-2|TRBV6-5
TGTGCCAGCAGCCCCCATACAGACGGCTATGGCTACACCTTC
CASSPHTDGYGYTF
>once|.|TRBJ2-1|TRBV20-1
TGCAGTGCTAGTATGCCGTATGAGCAGTTCTTC
CSASMPYEQFF
>.|.|TRBJ1-6|TRBV28
TGTGCCAGCAACCTTGGAGATTTCAGGGATAATTCACCCCTCCACTTT
CASNLGDFRDNSPLHF
>.|TRBD1|TRBJ1-1|TRBV19
TGTGCCAGTACCACAGACAGGGTAACTGAAGCTTTCTTT
CASTTDRVTEAFF
>.|.|TRBJ2-1|TRBV27
TGTGCCAGCAGTTATGTCGGGAGTGAGCAGTTCTTC
CASSYVGSEQFF
>.|.|TRBJ2-3|TRBV5-1
TGCGCCAGCAGCTTGGCAGCGGGCACAGATACGCAGTATTTT
CASSLAAGTDTQYF
>.|.|TRBJ1-2|TRBV2
TGTGCCAGCAGTGAACGAGGGAGGCCCTATGGCTACACCTTC
CASSERGRPYGYTF
>.|.|TRBJ1-2|TRBV27
TGTGCCAGCAGTTTATACGGAAGGGGCTATGGCTACACCTTC
CASSLYGRGYGYTF
>.|TRBD2|TRBJ2-1|TRBV19
TGTGCCAGTAGTACCCTCGGGAGGGTTGGAAATGAGCAGTTCTTC
CASSTLGRVGNEQFF